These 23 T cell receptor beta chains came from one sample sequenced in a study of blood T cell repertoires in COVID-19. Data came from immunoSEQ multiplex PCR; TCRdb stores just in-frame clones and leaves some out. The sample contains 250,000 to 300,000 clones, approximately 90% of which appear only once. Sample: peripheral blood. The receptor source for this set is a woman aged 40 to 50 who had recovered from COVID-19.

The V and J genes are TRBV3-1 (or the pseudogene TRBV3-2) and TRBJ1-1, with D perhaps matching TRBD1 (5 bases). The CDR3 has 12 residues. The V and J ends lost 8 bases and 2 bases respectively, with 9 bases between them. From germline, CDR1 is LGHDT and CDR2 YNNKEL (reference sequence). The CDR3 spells CASVGTNTEAFF. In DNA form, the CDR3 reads TGTGCCAGCGTGGGGACTAACACTGAAGCTTTCTTT.

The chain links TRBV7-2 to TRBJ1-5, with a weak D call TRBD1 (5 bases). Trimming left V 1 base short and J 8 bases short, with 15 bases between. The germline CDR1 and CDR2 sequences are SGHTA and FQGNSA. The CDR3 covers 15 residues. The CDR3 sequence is CASSLGGRTREPQHF. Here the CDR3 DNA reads TGTGCCAGCAGCTTAGGGGGCAGGACCCGTGAGCCCCAGCATTTT.

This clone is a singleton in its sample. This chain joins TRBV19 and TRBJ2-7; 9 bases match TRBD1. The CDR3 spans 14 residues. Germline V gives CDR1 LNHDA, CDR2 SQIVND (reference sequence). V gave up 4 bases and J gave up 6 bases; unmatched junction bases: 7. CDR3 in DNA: TGTGCCAGTAGTACCGGGACAGGGCAAAGCGAGCAGTACTTC. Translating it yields CASSTGTGQSEQYF.

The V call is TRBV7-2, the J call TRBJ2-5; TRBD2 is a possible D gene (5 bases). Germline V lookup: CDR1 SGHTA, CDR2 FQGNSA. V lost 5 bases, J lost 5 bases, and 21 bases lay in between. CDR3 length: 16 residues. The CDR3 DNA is TGTGCCAGCAGCGCATGGGATAGCGCACCATGGGAGACCCAGTACTTC. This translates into CASSAWDSAPWETQYF.

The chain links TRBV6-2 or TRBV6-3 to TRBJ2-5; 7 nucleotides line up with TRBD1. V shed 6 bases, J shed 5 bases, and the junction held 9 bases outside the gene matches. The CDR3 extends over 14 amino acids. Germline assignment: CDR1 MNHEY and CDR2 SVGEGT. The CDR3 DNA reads TGTGCCAGCAGCCCCGAGGGGGCTTTTGAGACCCAGTACTTC. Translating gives CASSPEGAFETQYF.

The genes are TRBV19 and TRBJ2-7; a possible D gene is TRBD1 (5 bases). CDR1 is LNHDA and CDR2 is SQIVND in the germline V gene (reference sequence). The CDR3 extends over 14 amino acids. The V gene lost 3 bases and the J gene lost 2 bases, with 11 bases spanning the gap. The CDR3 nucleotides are TGTGCCAGTAGTATGGTAGGGGATACCTACGAGCAGTACTTC. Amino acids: CASSMVGDTYEQYF. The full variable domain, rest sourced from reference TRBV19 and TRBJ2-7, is DGGITQSPKYLFRKEGQNVTLSCEQNLNHDAMYWYRQDPGQGLRLIYYSQIVNDFQKGDIAEGYSVSREKKESFPLTVTSAQKNPTAFYLCASSMVGDTYEQYFGPGTRLTVT.

This CDR3 is CASSPGLAGGWEQFF. The CDR3 DNA sequence: TGTGCCAGCAGCCCCGGACTAGCGGGAGGATGGGAGCAGTTCTTC. V is TRBV7-3 and J is TRBJ2-1, with 14 bases aligning to TRBD2. V lost 5 bases, J lost 10 bases, and 7 bases stayed unmatched. This CDR3 comprises 15 residues. Germline V lookup: CDR1 SGHTA, CDR2 FQGTGA.

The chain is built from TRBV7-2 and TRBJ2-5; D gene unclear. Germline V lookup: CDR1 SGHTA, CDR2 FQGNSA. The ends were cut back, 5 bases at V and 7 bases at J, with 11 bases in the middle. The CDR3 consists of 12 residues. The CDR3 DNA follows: TGTGCCAGCAGCCCCGGTCCGGTGACCCAGTACTTC. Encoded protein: CASSPGPVTQYF.

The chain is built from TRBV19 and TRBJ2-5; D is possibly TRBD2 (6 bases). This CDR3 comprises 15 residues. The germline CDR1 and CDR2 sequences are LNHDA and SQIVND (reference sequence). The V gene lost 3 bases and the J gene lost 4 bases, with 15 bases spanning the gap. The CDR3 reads CASSIPTPGGETQYF. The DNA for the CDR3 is TGTGCCAGTAGTATCCCCACCCCCGGGGGAGAGACCCAGTACTTC.

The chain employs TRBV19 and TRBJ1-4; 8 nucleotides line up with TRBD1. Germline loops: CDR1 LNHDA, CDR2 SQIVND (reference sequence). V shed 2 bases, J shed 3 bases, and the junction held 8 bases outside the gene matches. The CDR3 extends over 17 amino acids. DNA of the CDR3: TGTGCCAGTAGTATATTCTCAGGGGGCTGGGCTAATGAAAAACTGTTTTTT. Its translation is CASSIFSGGWANEKLFF. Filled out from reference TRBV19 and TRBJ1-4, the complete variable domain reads DGGITQSPKYLFRKEGQNVTLSCEQNLNHDAMYWYRQDPGQGLRLIYYSQIVNDFQKGDIAEGYSVSREKKESFPLTVTSAQKNPTAFYLCASSIFSGGWANEKLFFGSGTQLSVL.

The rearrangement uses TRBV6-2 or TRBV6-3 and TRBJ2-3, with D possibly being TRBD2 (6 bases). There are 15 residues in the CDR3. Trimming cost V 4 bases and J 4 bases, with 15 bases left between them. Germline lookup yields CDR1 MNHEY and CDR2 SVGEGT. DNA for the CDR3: TGTGCCAGCAGTTCTGACCGACTAGGGGCAGATACGCAGTATTTT. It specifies CASSSDRLGADTQYF.

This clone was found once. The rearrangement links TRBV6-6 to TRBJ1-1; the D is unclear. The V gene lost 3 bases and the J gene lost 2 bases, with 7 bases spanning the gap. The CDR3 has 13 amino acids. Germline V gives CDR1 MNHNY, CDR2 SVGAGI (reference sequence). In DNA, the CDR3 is TGTGCCAGCAGTTATGGAGGCAACACTGAAGCTTTCTTT. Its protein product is CASSYGGNTEAFF.

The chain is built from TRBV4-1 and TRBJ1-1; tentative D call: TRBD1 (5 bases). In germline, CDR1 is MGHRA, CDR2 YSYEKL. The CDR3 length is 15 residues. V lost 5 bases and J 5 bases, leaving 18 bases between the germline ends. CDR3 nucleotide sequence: TGCGCCAGCAGCGCCGTGGGGGGAGGGCGGACTGAAGCTTTCTTT. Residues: CASSAVGGGRTEAFF.

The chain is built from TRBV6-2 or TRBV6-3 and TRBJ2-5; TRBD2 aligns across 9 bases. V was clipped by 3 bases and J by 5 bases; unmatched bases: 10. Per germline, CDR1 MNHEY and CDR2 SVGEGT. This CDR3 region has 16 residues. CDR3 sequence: CASSYGASGIGETQYF. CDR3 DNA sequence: TGTGCCAGCAGTTATGGGGCTAGCGGGATTGGGGAGACCCAGTACTTC.

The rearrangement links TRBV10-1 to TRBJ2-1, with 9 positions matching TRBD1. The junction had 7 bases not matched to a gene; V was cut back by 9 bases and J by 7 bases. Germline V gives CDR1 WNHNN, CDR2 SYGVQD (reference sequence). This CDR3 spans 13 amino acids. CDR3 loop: CASYPGTGNEQFF. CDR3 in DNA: TGCGCCAGTTACCCCGGGACAGGGAATGAGCAGTTCTTC.

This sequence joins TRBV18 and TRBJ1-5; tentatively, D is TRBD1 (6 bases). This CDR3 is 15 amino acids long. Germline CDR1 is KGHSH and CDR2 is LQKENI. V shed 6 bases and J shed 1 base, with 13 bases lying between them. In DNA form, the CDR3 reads TGTGCCAGCTCGCCCTATGGGGGCAGCAATCAGCCCCAGCATTTT. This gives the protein CASSPYGGSNQPQHF.

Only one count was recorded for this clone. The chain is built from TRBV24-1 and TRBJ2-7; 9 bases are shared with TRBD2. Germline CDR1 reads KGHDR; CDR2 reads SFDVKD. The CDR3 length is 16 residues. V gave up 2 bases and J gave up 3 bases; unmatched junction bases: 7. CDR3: CATSDCILAGNYEQYV. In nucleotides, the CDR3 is TGTGCCACCAGTGATTGCATACTAGCGGGTAACTACGAGCAGTACGTC.

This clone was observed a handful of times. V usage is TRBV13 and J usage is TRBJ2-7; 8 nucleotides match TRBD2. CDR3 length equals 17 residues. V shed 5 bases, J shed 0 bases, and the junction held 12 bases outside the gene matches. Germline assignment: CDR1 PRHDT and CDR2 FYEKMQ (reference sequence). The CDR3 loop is CASSPRGGSGNSYEQYF. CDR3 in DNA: TGTGCCAGCAGCCCCCGGGGGGGGAGCGGCAACTCCTACGAGCAGTACTTC.

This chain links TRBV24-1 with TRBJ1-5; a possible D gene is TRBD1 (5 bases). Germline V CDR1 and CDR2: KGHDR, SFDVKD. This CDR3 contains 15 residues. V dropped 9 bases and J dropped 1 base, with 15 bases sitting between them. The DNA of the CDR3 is TGTGCCACCGCGGAGGGACGGCGGAGCAATCAGCCCCAGCATTTT. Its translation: CATAEGRRSNQPQHF.

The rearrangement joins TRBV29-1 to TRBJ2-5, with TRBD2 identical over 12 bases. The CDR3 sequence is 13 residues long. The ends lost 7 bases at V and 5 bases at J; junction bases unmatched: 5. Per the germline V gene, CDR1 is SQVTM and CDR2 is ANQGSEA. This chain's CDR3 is CSGNGLAGETQYF. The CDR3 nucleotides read TGCAGCGGAAACGGACTAGCGGGGGAGACCCAGTACTTC.

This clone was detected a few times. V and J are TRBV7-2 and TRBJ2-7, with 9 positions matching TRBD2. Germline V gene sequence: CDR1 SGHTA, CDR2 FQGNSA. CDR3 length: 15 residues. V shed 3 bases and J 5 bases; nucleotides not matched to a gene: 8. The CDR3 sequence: CASSFPGGRAHEQYF. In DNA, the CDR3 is TGTGCCAGCAGCTTTCCGGGCGGGAGGGCCCACGAGCAGTACTTC. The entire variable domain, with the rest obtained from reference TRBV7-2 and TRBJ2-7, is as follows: GAGVSQSPSNKVTEKGKDVELRCDPISGHTALYWYRQSLGQGLEFLIYFQGNSAPDKSGLPSDRFSAERTGGSVSTLTIQRTQQEDSAVYLCASSFPGGRAHEQYFGPGTRLTVT.

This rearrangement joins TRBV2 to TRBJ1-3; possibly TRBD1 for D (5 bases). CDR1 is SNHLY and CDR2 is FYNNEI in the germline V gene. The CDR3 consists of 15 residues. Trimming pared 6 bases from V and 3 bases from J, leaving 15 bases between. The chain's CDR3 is CASREQGFGGNTIYF. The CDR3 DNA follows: TGTGCCAGCAGAGAGCAGGGCTTTGGTGGAAACACCATATATTTT.

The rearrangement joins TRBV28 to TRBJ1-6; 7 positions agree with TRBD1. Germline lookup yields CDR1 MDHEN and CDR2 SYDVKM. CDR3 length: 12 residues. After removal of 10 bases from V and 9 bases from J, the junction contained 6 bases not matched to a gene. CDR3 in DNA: TGTGCCACCACAGGGGCGAGTTCACCCCTCCACTTT. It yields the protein CATTGASSPLHF.